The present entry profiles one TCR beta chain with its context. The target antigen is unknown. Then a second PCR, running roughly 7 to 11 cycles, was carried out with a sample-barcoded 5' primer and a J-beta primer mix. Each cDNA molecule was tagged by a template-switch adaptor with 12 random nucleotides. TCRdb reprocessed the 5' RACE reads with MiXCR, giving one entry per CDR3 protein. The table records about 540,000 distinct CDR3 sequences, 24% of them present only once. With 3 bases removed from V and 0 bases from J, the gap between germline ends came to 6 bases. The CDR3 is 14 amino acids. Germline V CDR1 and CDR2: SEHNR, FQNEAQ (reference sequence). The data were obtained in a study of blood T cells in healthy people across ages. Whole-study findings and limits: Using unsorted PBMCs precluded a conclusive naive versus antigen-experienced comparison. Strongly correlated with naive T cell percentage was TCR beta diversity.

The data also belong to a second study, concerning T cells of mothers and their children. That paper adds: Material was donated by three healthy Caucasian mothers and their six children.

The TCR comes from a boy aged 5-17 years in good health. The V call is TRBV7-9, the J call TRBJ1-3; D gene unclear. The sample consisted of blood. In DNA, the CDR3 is TGTGCCAGCAGCTTCATCCGCTCTGGAAACACCATATATTTT. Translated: CASSFIRSGNTIYF.